This T cell receptor beta chain was retrieved from a study of blood T cell repertoires in COVID-19. Study-wide context: T cells, B-cell-depleted T cells, or PBMCs supplied cDNA or gDNA.

The trim removed 6 bases at V and 1 base at J, leaving 13 bases unmatched. The CDR3 has 18 amino acids. Per the germline V gene, CDR1 is LNHDA and CDR2 is SQIVND (reference sequence). Sequenced by immunoSEQ multiplex PCR; TCRdb stores in-frame clones only, minus some. The sample has under 200,000 clones; 86% are singletons. The chain uses TRBV19 and TRBJ2-3; 10 nucleotides align to TRBD2. Sequenced sample: peripheral blood. The receptor was derived from a woman over 75 in a cohort sampled during active or convalescent COVID-19. The CDR3 nucleotides read TGTGCCAGTAGCCGGACTTCGGGGACTAGCGCCCGCACAGATACGCAGTATTTT. This encodes CASSRTSGTSARTDTQYF.